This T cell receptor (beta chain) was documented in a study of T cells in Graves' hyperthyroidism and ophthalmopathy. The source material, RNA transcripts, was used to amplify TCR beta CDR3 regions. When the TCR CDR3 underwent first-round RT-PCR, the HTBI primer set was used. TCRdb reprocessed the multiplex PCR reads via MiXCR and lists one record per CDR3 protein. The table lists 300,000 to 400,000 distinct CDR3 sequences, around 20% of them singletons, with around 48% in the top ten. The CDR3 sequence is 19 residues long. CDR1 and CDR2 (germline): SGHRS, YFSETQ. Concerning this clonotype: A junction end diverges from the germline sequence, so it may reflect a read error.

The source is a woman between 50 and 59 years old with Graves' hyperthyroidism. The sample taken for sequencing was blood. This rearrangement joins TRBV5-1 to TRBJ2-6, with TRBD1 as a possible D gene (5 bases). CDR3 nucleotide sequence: TGCGCCAGCAGCATACGTCCCACAAGGGGCCTCTCTGGGGCCAACGCCCTGACTTTC. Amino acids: CASSIRPTRGLSGANALTF. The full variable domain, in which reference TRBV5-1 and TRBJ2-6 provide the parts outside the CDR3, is KAGVTQTPRYLIKTRGQQVTLSCSPISGHRSVSWYQQTPGQGLQFLFEYFSETQRNKGNFPGRFSGRQFSNSRSEMNVSTLELGDSALYLCASSIRPTRGLSGANALTFGAGSRLTVL.